These T cell receptor beta chains were read from a single sample in a study of blood T cell repertoires in COVID-19. Profiled with immunoSEQ multiplex PCR; TCRdb holds only in-frame clones, not every one. The sample has some 70,000 clones; around 92% are singletons. Sequencing was done on a sample of peripheral blood. These receptors originate from a human donor with active COVID-19. The donor label of this sample is uncertain. Both conserved end residues are part of each CDR3. D genes are given only for firm matches. Clone size is given for some rows only: seen once, a few or many times, or a class if the clone is expanded.

D gene	clone size	V gene	J gene	CDR3 protein	CDR3 DNA
TRBD2	NA	TRBV3-1/TRBV3-2	TRBJ2-3	CASIQRGGDTQYF	TGTGCCAGCATCCAACGGGGGGGAGATACGCAGTATTTT
NA	NA	TRBV6-1	TRBJ1-4	CASSEGGVRDEKLFF	TGTGCCAGCAGTGAAGGGGGCGTCAGGGATGAAAAACTGTTTTTT
NA	NA	TRBV11-3	TRBJ2-2	CASSLGASRRELFF	TGTGCCAGCAGCTTAGGGGCGAGTAGGAGGGAGCTGTTTTTT
TRBD2	NA	TRBV7-9	TRBJ2-5	CASSLYRTSGSETQYF	TGTGCCAGCAGCCTATATCGGACTAGCGGGAGCGAGACCCAGTACTTC
NA	NA	TRBV7-9	TRBJ1-2	CASTGWQAGGYGYTF	TGTGCCAGCACCGGCTGGCAGGCCGGGGGCTATGGCTACACCTTC
TRBD2	once	TRBV2	TRBJ2-1	CASREPGLAGPGTLHNEQFF	TGTGCCAGCAGGGAACCGGGACTAGCGGGACCCGGGACCTTACACAATGAGCAGTTCTTC
NA	NA	TRBV4-1	TRBJ2-6	CASSQYISGANVLTF	TGCGCCAGCAGCCAATATATATCTGGGGCCAACGTCCTGACTTTC
TRBD1	NA	TRBV18	TRBJ2-7	CASAPGTEAYEQYF	TGTGCCAGCGCCCCCGGGACAGAGGCCTACGAGCAGTACTTC
TRBD1	NA	TRBV19	TRBJ1-5	CASGQGAGQPQHF	TGTGCCAGTGGACAGGGGGCTGGTCAGCCCCAGCATTTT
NA	NA	TRBV19	TRBJ1-2	CASSLPGYYGYTF	TGTGCCAGTAGTTTACCAGGGTACTATGGCTACACCTTC
NA	NA	TRBV5-1	TRBJ2-3	CASSLEGVAFTDTQYF	TGCGCCAGCAGCTTGGAAGGGGTGGCTTTTACAGATACGCAGTATTTT
NA	NA	TRBV12-3/TRBV12-4	TRBJ2-1	CASRLGYEQFF	TGTGCCAGCAGGCTCGGGTATGAGCAGTTCTTC
TRBD1	NA	TRBV5-1	TRBJ2-3	CASSVRQGGTDTQYF	TGCGCCAGCAGCGTCCGACAGGGAGGCACAGATACGCAGTATTTT